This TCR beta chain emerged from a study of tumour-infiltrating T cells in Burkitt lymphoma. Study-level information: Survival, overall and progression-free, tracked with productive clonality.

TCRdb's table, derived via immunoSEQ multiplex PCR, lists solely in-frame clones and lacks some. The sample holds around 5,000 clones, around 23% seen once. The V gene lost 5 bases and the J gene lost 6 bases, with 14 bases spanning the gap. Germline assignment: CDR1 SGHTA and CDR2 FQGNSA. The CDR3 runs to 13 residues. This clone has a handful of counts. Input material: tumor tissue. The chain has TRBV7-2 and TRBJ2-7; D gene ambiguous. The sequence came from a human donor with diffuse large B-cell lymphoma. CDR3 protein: CASSPGPGGEQYF. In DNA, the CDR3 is TGTGCCAGCAGCCCCGGGCCCGGTGGCGAGCAGTACTTC.